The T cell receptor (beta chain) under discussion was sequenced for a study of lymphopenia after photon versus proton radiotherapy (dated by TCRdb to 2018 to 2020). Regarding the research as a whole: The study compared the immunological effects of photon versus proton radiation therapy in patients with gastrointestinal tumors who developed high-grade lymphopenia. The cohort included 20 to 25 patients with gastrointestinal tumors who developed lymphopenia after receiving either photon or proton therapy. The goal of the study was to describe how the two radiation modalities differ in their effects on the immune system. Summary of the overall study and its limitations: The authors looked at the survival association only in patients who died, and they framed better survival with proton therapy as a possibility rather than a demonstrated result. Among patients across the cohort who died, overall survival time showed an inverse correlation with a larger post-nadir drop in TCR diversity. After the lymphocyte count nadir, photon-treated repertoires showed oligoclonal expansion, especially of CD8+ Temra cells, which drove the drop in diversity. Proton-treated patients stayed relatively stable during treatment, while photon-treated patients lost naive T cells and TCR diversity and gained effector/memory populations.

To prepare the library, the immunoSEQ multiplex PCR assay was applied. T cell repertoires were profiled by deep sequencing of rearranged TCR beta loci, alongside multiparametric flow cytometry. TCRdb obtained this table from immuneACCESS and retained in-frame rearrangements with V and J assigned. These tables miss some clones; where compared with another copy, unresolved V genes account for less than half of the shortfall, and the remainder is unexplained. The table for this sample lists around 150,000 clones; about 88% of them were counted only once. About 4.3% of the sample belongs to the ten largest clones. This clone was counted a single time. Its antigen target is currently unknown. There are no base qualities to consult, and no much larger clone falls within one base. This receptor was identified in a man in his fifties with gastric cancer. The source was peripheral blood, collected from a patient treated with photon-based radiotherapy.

The CDR3 reads CASSLPTSGSWNEQFF. The nucleotides are TGTGCCAGCAGCTTGCCCACTAGCGGGAGTTGGAATGAGCAGTTCTTC. The chain employs TRBV5-4 and TRBJ2-1; TRBD2 lines up with 11 middle nucleotides. The germline V end is reduced by 1 base and the J end by 7 bases; junction bases left unmatched: 7. As encoded in the germline V gene (reference sequence), CDR1 is SGHNT while CDR2 is YYREEE. CDR3 length: 16 amino acids, cysteine to phenylalanine. Only CDR3 DNA remains: 48 bases, in frame from the first base.